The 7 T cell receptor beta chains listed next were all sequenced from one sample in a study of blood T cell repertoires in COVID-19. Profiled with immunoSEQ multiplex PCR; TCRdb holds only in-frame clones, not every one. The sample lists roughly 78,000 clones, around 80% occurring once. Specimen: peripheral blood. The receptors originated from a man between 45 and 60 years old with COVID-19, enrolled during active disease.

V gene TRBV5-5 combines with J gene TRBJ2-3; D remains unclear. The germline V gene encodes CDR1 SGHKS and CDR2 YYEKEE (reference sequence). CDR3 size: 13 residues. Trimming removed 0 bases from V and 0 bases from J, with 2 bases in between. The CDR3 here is CASSLASTDTQYF. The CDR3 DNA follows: TGTGCCAGCAGCTTGGCTAGCACAGATACGCAGTATTTT.

The CDR3 reads CSVEGQGTPGANVLTF. The CDR3 region has the DNA TGCAGCGTTGAAGGCCAGGGTACACCTGGGGCCAACGTCCTGACTTTC. V gene TRBV29-1 combines with J gene TRBJ2-6; possible D gene TRBD1, 5 bases. The CDR3 is 16 amino acids. V gave up 1 base and J gave up 2 bases, with 12 bases separating them. Germline CDR1 and CDR2: SQVTM and ANQGSEA.

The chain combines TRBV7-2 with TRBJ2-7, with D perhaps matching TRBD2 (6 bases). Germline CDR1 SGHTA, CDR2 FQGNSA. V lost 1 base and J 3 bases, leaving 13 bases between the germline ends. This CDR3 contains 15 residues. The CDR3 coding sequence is TGTGCCAGCAGCTTAGGCGGGACGAGTAACTACGAGCAGTACTTC. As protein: CASSLGGTSNYEQYF.

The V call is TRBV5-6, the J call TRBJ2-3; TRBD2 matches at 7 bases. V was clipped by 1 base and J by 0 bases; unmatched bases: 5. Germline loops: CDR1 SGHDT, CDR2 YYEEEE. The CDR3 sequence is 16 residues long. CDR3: CASSLRPSGSTDTQYF. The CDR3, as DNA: TGTGCCAGCAGCTTGCGTCCTAGCGGTAGCACAGATACGCAGTATTTT. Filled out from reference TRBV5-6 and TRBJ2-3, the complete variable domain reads DAGVTQSPTHLIKTRGQQVTLRCSPKSGHDTVSWYQQALGQGPQFIFQYYEEEERQRGNFPDRFSGHQFPNYSSELNVNALLLGDSALYLCASSLRPSGSTDTQYFGPGTRLTVL.

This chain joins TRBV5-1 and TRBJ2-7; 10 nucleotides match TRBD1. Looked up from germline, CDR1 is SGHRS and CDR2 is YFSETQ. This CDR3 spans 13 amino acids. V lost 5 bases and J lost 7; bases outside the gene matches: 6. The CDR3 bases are TGCGCCAGCAGACCGGGACAGGGGACGGAGCAGTACTTC. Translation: CASRPGQGTEQYF. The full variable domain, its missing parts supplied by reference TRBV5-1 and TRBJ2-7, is KAGVTQTPRYLIKTRGQQVTLSCSPISGHRSVSWYQQTPGQGLQFLFEYFSETQRNKGNFPGRFSGRQFSNSRSEMNVSTLELGDSALYLCASRPGQGTEQYFGPGTRLTVT.

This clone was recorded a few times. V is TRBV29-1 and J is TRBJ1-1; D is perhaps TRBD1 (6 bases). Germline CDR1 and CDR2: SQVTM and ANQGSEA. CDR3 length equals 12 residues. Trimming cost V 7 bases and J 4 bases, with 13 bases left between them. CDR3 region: CSARGGSTEAFF. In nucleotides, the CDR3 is TGCAGCGCCCGGGGGGGCTCCACTGAAGCTTTCTTT. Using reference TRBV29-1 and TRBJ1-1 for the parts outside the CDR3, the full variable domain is SAVISQKPSRDICQRGTSLTIQCQVDSQVTMMFWYRQQPGQSLTLIATANQGSEATYESGFVIDKFPISRPNLTFSTLTVSNMSPEDSSIYLCSARGGSTEAFFGQGTRLTVV.

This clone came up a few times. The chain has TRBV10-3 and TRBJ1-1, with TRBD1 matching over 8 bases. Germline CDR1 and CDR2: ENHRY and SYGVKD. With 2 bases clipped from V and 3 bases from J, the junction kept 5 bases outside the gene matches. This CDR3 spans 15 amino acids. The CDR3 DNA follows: TGTGCCATCAGTGAGGACAGGGGAAGTTACACTGAAGCTTTCTTT. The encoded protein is CAISEDRGSYTEAFF.